This passage covers 2 T cell receptor beta chains from one sample sequenced in a study of OX40 agonist ivuxolimab in advanced cancers. Sequenced by immunoSEQ multiplex PCR; TCRdb stores in-frame clones only, minus some. In the table there are approximately 76,000 clones, 94% of which are singletons. Specimen: CD4+ or CD8+ T cells sorted from blood, collected in a trial of the OX40 agonist ivuxolimab. The receptors were sampled from an adult with an advanced solid tumor such as melanoma, head and neck, liver or kidney cancer.

This rearrangement joins TRBV28 to TRBJ1-2, with D maybe TRBD1 (6 bases). The CDR3 runs 16 residues. Germline-derived CDR1 and CDR2 are MDHEN and SYDVKM. V lost 2 bases and J 4 bases, leaving 17 bases between the germline ends. The CDR3 spells CASSLKQGDSIYGYTF. The CDR3 nucleotides read TGTGCCAGCAGTTTAAAACAGGGAGATTCGATCTATGGCTACACCTTC.

This clone was seen once. The chain recombines TRBV6-6 with TRBJ1-3; D might be TRBD1 (5 bases). Trimming removed 6 bases from V and 2 bases from J, with 11 bases in between. CDR3 length: 14 residues. The germline gives CDR1 MNHNY, CDR2 SVGAGI (reference sequence). CDR3 region: CASRTLGAGNTIYF. The CDR3 DNA reads as TGTGCCAGCAGGACGCTAGGGGCTGGAAACACCATATATTTT.